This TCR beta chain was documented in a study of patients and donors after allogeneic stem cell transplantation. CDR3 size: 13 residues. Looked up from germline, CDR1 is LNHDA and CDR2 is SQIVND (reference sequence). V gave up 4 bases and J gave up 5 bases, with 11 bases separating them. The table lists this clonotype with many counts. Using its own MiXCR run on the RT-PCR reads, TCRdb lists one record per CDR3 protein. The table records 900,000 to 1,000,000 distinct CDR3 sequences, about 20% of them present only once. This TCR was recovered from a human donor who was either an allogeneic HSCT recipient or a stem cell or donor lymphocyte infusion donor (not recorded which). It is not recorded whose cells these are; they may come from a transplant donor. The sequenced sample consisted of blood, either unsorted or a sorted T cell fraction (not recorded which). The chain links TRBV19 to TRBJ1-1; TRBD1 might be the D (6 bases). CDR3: CASSTRGGTEAFF. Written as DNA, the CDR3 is TGTGCCAGTAGTACCCGAGGGGGAACTGAAGCTTTCTTT.